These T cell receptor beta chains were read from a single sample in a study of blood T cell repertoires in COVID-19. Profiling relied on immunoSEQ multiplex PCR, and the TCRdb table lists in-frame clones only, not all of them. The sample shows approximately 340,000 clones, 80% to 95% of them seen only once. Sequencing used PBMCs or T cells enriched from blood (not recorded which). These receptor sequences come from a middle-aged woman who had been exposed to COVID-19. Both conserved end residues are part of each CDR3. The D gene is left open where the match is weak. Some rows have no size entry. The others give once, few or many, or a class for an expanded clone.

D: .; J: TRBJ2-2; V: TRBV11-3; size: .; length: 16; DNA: TGTGCCAGCAGCTTAGGGGCCAAGGCCATGGGCGGGGAGCTGTTTTTT; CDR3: CASSLGAKAMGGELFF
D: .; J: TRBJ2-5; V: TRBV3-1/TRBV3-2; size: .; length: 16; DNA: TGTGCCAGCAGCCAAGATCCGCAGGGCCGTGGGGAGACCCAGTACTTC; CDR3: CASSQDPQGRGETQYF
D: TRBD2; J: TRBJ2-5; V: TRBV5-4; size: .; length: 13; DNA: TGTGCCAGCAGCTTGGCGGGGGGGGAGACCCAGTACTTC; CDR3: CASSLAGGETQYF
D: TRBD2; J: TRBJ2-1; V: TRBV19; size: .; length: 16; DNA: TGTGCCAGTAGTACACCAGCGGGAGGGCCGTACAATGAGCAGTTCTTC; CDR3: CASSTPAGGPYNEQFF
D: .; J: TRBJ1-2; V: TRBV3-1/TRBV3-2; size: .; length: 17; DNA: TGTGCCAGCAGCCGACCGCACAGGGTGAGAGTCATCTATGGCTACACCTTC; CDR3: CASSRPHRVRVIYGYTF
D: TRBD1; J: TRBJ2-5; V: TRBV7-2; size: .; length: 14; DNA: TGTGCCAGCAGCAAGGACAGGGCCCAAGAGACCCAGTACTTC; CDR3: CASSKDRAQETQYF
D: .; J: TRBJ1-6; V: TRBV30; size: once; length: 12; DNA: TGTGCCTGGAGTGTCCGGGGGGGCACCCTCCACTTT; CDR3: CAWSVRGGTLHF
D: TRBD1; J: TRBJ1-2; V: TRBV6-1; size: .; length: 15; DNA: TGTGCCAGCAGTGAAACAGGGGTTTACTCGTTTGGCTACACCTTC; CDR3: CASSETGVYSFGYTF
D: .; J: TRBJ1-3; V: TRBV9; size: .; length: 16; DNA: TGTGCCAGCAGCCCACGACTGGCCCGAGATGGAAACACCATATATTTT; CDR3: CASSPRLARDGNTIYF
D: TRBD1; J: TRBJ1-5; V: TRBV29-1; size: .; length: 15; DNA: TGCAGCGTTTCACAGGGGGCTGAGAGCAATCAGCCCCAGCATTTT; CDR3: CSVSQGAESNQPQHF
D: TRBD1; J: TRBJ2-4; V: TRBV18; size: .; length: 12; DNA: TGTGCCAGCTCACGACAGGGGTTCACTCAGTACTTC; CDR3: CASSRQGFTQYF
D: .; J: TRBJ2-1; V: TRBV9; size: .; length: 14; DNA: TGTGCCAGCAGCCCAGGGACAATTGGCAATGAGCAGTTCTTC; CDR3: CASSPGTIGNEQFF
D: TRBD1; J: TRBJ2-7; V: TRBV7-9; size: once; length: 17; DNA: TGTGCCAGCAGCTCCGGACAGGGATCACTGAGCTCCTACGAGCAGTACTTC; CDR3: CASSSGQGSLSSYEQYF
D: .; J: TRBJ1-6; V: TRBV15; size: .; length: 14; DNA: TGTGCCACCGCAAGACAGACCAATAATTCACCCCTCCACTTT; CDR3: CATARQTNNSPLHF
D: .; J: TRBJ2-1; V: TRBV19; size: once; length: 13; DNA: TGTGCCAGTAGTATTAACGGCGGCGATGAGCAGTTCTTC; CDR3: CASSINGGDEQFF
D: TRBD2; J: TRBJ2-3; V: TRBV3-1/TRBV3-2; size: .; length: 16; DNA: TGTGCCAGCAGCCAAGAACTAGCGGGGGCCACAGATACGCAGTATTTT; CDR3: CASSQELAGATDTQYF
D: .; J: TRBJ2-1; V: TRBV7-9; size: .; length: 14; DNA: TGTGCCAGCAGCTTACTAGAGTCGTTCAATGAGCAGTTCTTC; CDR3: CASSLLESFNEQFF
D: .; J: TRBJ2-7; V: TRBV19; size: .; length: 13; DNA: TGTGCCAGTAGTTCCGGGACATACTACGAGCAGTACTTC; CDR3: CASSSGTYYEQYF
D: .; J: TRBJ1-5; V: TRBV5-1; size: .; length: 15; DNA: TGCGCCAGCAGCCCCGACGGGGGGACCAATCAGCCCCAGCATTTT; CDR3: CASSPDGGTNQPQHF
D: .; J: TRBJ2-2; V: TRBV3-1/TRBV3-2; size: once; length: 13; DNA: TGTGCCAGCAGCCAAATAAACACCGGGGAGCTGTTTTTT; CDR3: CASSQINTGELFF
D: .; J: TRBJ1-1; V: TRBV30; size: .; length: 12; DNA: TGTGCCTGGGCAGGGGTGAACACTGAAGCTTTCTTT; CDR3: CAWAGVNTEAFF
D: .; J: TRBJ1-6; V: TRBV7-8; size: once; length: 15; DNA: TGTGCCAGCAGCACAGACAGGACCCGAAATTCACCCCTCCACTTT; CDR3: CASSTDRTRNSPLHF
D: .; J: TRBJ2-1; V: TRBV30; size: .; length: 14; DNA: TGTGCCTGGAGTAGTGTTAGCTCCTACAATGAGCAGTTCTTC; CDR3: CAWSSVSSYNEQFF
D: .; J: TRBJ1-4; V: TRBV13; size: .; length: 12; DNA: TGTGCCAGCAGCTCGAGGGGGGAAAAACTGTTTTTT; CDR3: CASSSRGEKLFF
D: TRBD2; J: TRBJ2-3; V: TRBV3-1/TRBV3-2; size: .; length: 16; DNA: TGTGCCAGCAGCCGCCGCTCGGGGGGGCGATCTGATACGCAGTATTTT; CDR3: CASSRRSGGRSDTQYF
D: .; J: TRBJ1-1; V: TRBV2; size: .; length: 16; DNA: TGTGCCAGCAGTGATCTTACAGGAGTGACGGTAACTGAAGCTTTCTTT; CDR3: CASSDLTGVTVTEAFF